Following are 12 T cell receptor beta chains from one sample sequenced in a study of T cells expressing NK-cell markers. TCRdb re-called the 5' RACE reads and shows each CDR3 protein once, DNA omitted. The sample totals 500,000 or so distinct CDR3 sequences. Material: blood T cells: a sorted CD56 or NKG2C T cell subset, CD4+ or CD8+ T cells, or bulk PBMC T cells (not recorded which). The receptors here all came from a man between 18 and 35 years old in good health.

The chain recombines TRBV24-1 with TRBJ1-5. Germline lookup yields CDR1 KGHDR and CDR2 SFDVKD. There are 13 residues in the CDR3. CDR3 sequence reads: CATSGQPNQPQHF.

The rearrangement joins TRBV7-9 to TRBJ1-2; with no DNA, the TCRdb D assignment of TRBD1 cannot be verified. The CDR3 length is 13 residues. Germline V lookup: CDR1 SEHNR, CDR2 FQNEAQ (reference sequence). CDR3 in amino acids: CASSSQQGTGYTF. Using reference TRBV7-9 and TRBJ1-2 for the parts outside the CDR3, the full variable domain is DTGVSQNPRHKITKRGQNVTFRCDPISEHNRLYWYRQTLGQGPEFLTYFQNEAQLEKSRLLSDRFSAERPKGSFSTLEIQRTEQGDSAMYLCASSSQQGTGYTFGSGTRLTVV.

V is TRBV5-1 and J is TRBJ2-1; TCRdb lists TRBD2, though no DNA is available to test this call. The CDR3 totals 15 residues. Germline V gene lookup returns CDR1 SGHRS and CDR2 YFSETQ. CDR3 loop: CASSLSTSGYNEQFF.

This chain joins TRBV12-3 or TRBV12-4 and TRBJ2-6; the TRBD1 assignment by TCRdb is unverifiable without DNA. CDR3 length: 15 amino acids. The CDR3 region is CASTLGGWGANVLTF.

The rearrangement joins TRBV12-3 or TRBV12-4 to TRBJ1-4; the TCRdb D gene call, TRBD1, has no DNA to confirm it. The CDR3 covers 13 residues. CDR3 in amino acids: CASTSTGLEKLFF.

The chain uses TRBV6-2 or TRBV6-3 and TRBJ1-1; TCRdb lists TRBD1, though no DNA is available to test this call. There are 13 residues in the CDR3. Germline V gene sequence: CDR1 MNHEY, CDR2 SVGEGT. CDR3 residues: CASSYRGVTEAFF.

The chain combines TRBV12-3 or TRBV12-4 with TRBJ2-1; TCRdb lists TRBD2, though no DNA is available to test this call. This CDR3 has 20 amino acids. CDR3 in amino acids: CASSRPSRLAGGSSYNEQFF.

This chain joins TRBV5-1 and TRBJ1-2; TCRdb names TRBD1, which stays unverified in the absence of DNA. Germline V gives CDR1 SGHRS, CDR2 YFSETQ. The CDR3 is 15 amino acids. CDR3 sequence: CASSLVSDTMRGYTF.

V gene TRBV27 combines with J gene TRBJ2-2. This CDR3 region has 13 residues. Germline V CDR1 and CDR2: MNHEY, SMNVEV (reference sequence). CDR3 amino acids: CATSVRFTGELFF.

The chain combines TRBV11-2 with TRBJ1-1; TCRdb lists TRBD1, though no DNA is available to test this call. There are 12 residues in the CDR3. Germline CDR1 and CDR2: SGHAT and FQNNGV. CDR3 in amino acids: CASSSFGGEAFF. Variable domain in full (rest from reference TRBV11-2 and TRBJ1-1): EAGVAQSPRYKIIEKRQSVAFWCNPISGHATLYWYQQILGQGPKLLIQFQNNGVVDDSQLPKDRFSAERLKGVDSTLKIQPAKLEDSAVYLCASSSFGGEAFFGQGTRLTVV.

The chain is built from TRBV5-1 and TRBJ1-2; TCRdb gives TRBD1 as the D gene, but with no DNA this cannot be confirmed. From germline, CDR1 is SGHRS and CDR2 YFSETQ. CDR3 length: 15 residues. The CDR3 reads CASSSSTGGGGGYTF. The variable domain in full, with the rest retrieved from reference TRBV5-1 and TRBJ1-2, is KAGVTQTPRYLIKTRGQQVTLSCSPISGHRSVSWYQQTPGQGLQFLFEYFSETQRNKGNFPGRFSGRQFSNSRSEMNVSTLELGDSALYLCASSSSTGGGGGYTFGSGTRLTVV.

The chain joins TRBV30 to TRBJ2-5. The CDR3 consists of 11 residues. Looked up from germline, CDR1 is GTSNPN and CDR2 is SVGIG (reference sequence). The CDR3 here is CAWSPSTRPYF.